This TCR beta chain is drawn from a study of CD8+ T cells in alopecia areata. In regard to this clone: Its target is not known.

RNA was isolated and reverse transcribed to cDNA, the sequencing template. This table comes from immunoSEQ multiplex PCR, and its TCRdb copy is limited to in-frame clones, with some not included. The table records over 200,000 clones, around 62% of them present only once. Study-wide results and limits: Scalp samples also contribute reads from the resident alphabeta T cells found in normal skin.

CDR1 and CDR2 (germline): SGHVS, FNYEAQ. The CDR3 length is 12 residues. Trimming removed 3 bases at V and 7 bases at J, with 10 bases between. This TCR was recovered from a human donor with alopecia areata. Sequencing used CD4+ T cells sorted from blood, obtained at week 0. This rearrangement joins TRBV7-6 to TRBJ2-7; D gene unclear. The CDR3 spells CASSLARSEQYF. The CDR3 bases are TGTGCCAGCAGCTTGGCCCGAAGTGAGCAGTACTTC. Using reference TRBV7-6 and TRBJ2-7 for the parts outside the CDR3, the full variable domain is GAGVSQSPRYKVTKRGQDVALRCDPISGHVSLYWYRQALGQGPEFLTYFNYEAQQDKSGLPNDRFSAERPEGSISTLTIQRTEQRDSAMYRCASSLARSEQYFGPGTRLTVT.